A selection of T cell receptor beta chains follows, all from one sample in a study of blood T cells in healthy people across ages. TCRdb reanalysed the 5' RACE reads using MiXCR and keeps one entry per CDR3 protein. Counted here are fewer than 1,200,000 distinct CDR3 sequences, 20% to 25% occurring once; the ten biggest clones make up around 0.7%. This sample also belongs to another study, concerning T cells of mothers and their children.

The sample taken for sequencing was blood. These receptors originate from a girl aged 2 to 10 in good health. Both conserved end residues are part of each CDR3. D genes are given only for firm matches. Part of the rows lack a size; the others show once, few, many or a class for expanded clones.

clone size	V gene	D gene	J gene	CDR3 DNA	CDR3 protein
NA	TRBV20-1	NA	TRBJ2-7	TGCAGTGCTGGCGGTACTAGCCACAGCTCCTACGAGCAGTACTTC	CSAGGTSHSSYEQYF
NA	TRBV5-6	NA	TRBJ1-5	TGTGCCAGCAGCTCGGACGGGGGAAGGAATCAGCCCCAGCATTTT	CASSSDGGRNQPQHF
NA	TRBV20-1	TRBD2	TRBJ2-1	TGCAGTGCTAGAGACCCTAGCGGGATGATCTCCTACAATGAGCAGTTCTTC	CSARDPSGMISYNEQFF
few	TRBV29-1	NA	TRBJ2-1	TGCACCATAGACGGCTTTGATTCCTACAATGAGCAGTTCTTC	CTIDGFDSYNEQFF
few	TRBV18	NA	TRBJ2-5	TGTGCCAGCTCAAGAGGACCCCAGCAAGAGACCCAGTACTTC	CASSRGPQQETQYF
NA	TRBV7-8	NA	TRBJ1-2	TGTGCCAGCAGCCTAGAGGGAGTAGGCTATGGCTACACCTTC	CASSLEGVGYGYTF
few	TRBV29-1	NA	TRBJ2-7	TGCAGCGTCACCCCAGGGAATCGCCCCTACGAGCAGTACTTC	CSVTPGNRPYEQYF
NA	TRBV7-9	NA	TRBJ1-6	TGTGCCAGCAGCTCACACGAGACAGAAATATTTCAAACCCTCCACTTT	CASSSHETEIFQTLHF
NA	TRBV2	TRBD1	TRBJ1-4	TGTGCCAGCAGTCATTACAGGGGGCAGGGAGAAAAACTGTTTTTT	CASSHYRGQGEKLFF
NA	TRBV6-5	TRBD2	TRBJ2-1	TGTGCCAGCAGTCCGACGACTAGCGTCTTGGTAGGGCAGCTCTTC	CASSPTTSVLVGQLF
NA	TRBV29-1	NA	TRBJ2-1	TGCAGCGTTGAATCGGGCAGCAACAATGAGCAGTTCTTC	CSVESGSNNEQFF
NA	TRBV3-1	NA	TRBJ2-4	TGTGCCAGCAGCCAAGGTAGACGGGAGTGGAACATTCAGTACTTC	CASSQGRREWNIQYF